Listed below are T cell receptor beta chains from one sample, sequenced in a study of PD-L1 blockade in urothelial cancer. Generated by immunoSEQ multiplex PCR, the TCRdb table keeps only in-frame clones and is missing some. The profile shows roughly 130,000 clones, approximately 84% of them singletons. The material was PBMCs, obtained around atezolizumab (anti-PD-L1) treatment. The origin of the receptors is a man over 45 with urothelial cancer. Both conserved end residues are part of each CDR3. The order of the fields is J gene, D gene, clone size, V gene, CDR3 DNA, CDR3 protein. The D gene is left open where the match is weak. Clone size is not always given. Where it is, it says once, few, many or a class for expanded clones.

J: TRBJ2-1
D: TRBD2
size: NA
V: TRBV27
DNA: TGTGCCAGCAGTTCCATCCCCGGGACTAGAATTAATGAGCAGTTCTTC
CDR3: CASSSIPGTRINEQFF

J: TRBJ2-7
D: TRBD2
size: NA
V: TRBV9
DNA: TGTGCCAGCAGCGTAGATGCCAGCGGGAGCGTCTACGAGCAGTACTTC
CDR3: CASSVDASGSVYEQYF

J: TRBJ2-2
D: TRBD2
size: NA
V: TRBV4-2
DNA: TGTGCCAGCAGCCAGAATAACAGGGAGCTTCCCACTAGCGGGAAGGCCGGGGAGCTGTTTTTT
CDR3: CASSQNNRELPTSGKAGELFF

J: TRBJ2-7
D: TRBD2
size: NA
V: TRBV7-2
DNA: TGTGCCAGCACTAGGGACGCGGGAGTAGGCGAGCAGTACTTC
CDR3: CASTRDAGVGEQYF

J: TRBJ2-2
D: TRBD1
size: NA
V: TRBV5-6
DNA: TGTGCCAGCAGCACGACAGGGTGGGAGCTGTTTTTT
CDR3: CASSTTGWELFF

J: TRBJ2-7
D: TRBD1
size: NA
V: TRBV4-2
DNA: TGTGCCAGCAGCCAAGCTCCGGGACAGGGGGTCCACGAGCAGTACTTC
CDR3: CASSQAPGQGVHEQYF

J: TRBJ1-3
D: NA
size: NA
V: TRBV15
DNA: TGTGCCACCAGCAGAGATGGGGGGGGACCTGGAAACACCATATATTTT
CDR3: CATSRDGGGPGNTIYF

J: TRBJ1-1
D: NA
size: NA
V: TRBV19
DNA: TGTGCCAGTAGTATACAGGGGCATTATACTGAAGCTTTCTTT
CDR3: CASSIQGHYTEAFF

J: TRBJ2-5
D: NA
size: NA
V: TRBV5-4
DNA: TGTGCCAGCAGCTTGGCCACAGGGATGGACGAGACCCAGTACTTC
CDR3: CASSLATGMDETQYF

J: TRBJ2-7
D: NA
size: once
V: TRBV6-6
DNA: TGTGCCAGCAGTAAGCAGGGGATGCGTTTCGAGCAGTACTTC
CDR3: CASSKQGMRFEQYF

J: TRBJ1-2
D: NA
size: few
V: TRBV7-2
DNA: TGTGCCAGTACGGGGGGCGCAAGCTATGGCTACACCTTC
CDR3: CASTGGASYGYTF

J: TRBJ1-1
D: NA
size: NA
V: TRBV6-6
DNA: TGTGCCAGCGCGACACTGGGTAACACTGAAGCTTTCTTT
CDR3: CASATLGNTEAFF

J: TRBJ1-4
D: NA
size: few
V: TRBV5-6
DNA: TGTGCCAGCAGCGCCTCATCCAGACAGACGGTGTATGAAAAACTGTTTTTT
CDR3: CASSASSRQTVYEKLFF

J: TRBJ2-7
D: TRBD2
size: NA
V: TRBV14
DNA: TGTGCCAGCAGCCAAGAGTTACTAGCGGGAGGACCACGGTACTTC
CDR3: CASSQELLAGGPRYF

J: TRBJ2-7
D: NA
size: NA
V: TRBV10-1
DNA: TGCGCCAGCAGTGAGAAGAAGCGCCTGAGCTCCTACGAGCAGTACTTC
CDR3: CASSEKKRLSSYEQYF

J: TRBJ1-2
D: TRBD1
size: NA
V: TRBV28
DNA: TGTGCCAGCATCAAAGGACAGGGAGGCTATGGCTACACCTTC
CDR3: CASIKGQGGYGYTF

J: TRBJ2-2
D: TRBD2
size: few
V: TRBV15
DNA: TGTGCCACCAGCAGAGATCCCAGGGCTAGCGGGAGAACGAACACCGGGGAGCTGTTTTTT
CDR3: CATSRDPRASGRTNTGELFF

J: TRBJ2-7
D: TRBD2
size: NA
V: TRBV23-1
DNA: TGCGCCAGCAGTCAATTGTTAGCGGGTCCCCCGGGATGGAGCTACGAGCAGTACTTC
CDR3: CASSQLLAGPPGWSYEQYF

J: TRBJ2-5
D: TRBD2
size: NA
V: TRBV7-3
DNA: TGTGCCAGCAGCTTATCGGGACTAGATACAGAGACCCAGTACTTC
CDR3: CASSLSGLDTETQYF

J: TRBJ2-4
D: TRBD2
size: NA
V: TRBV19
DNA: TGTGCCAGTAGCCGCCAGCGGGGGGAAAACATTCAGTACTTC
CDR3: CASSRQRGENIQYF

J: TRBJ2-5
D: TRBD2
size: once
V: TRBV7-6
DNA: TGTGCCAGTAGGCGGGGGGAGACCCAGTACTTC
CDR3: CASRRGETQYF

J: TRBJ1-2
D: NA
size: NA
V: TRBV6-5
DNA: TGTGCCACCTACAGGGTCTATGGCTACACCTTC
CDR3: CATYRVYGYTF

J: TRBJ2-3
D: NA
size: NA
V: TRBV6-1
DNA: TGTGCCAGCAGTGAAGCGCAGGCAGATACGCAGTATTTT
CDR3: CASSEAQADTQYF

J: TRBJ1-5
D: TRBD1
size: NA
V: TRBV6-5
DNA: TGTGCCAGCAGTACTCGACAGGGGAGGCAGCCCCAGCATTTT
CDR3: CASSTRQGRQPQHF

J: TRBJ2-7
D: TRBD1
size: NA
V: TRBV7-9
DNA: TGTGCCAGCAGCTCGGACAGGGGGCTGTACGAGCAGTACTTC
CDR3: CASSSDRGLYEQYF

J: TRBJ2-1
D: TRBD2
size: NA
V: TRBV4-2
DNA: TGTGCCAGCAGCCAAAGTAGCGGGAGGTTTGATGAGCAGTTCTTC
CDR3: CASSQSSGRFDEQFF

J: TRBJ2-1
D: NA
size: many
V: TRBV5-8
DNA: TGTGCCAGCAGCTTCGGCAGGGGTTACAATGAGCAGTTCTTC
CDR3: CASSFGRGYNEQFF

J: TRBJ1-1
D: NA
size: NA
V: TRBV7-9
DNA: TGTGCCAGCAGCTTCCTCTCGAACACTGAAGCTTTCTTT
CDR3: CASSFLSNTEAFF

J: TRBJ1-2
D: TRBD1
size: NA
V: TRBV9
DNA: TGTGCCAGCAGCCCCCGGGACAGGGATAATGGCTACACCTTC
CDR3: CASSPRDRDNGYTF

J: TRBJ1-2
D: NA
size: few
V: TRBV15
DNA: TGTGCCACCAGCCGACCCAGACAGAGAGCTAACTATGGCTACACCTTC
CDR3: CATSRPRQRANYGYTF

J: TRBJ2-3
D: NA
size: NA
V: TRBV5-6
DNA: TGTGCCAGCAGCTTGGTACGGGGTAAAGATACGCAGTATTTT
CDR3: CASSLVRGKDTQYF

J: TRBJ1-3
D: NA
size: NA
V: TRBV7-8
DNA: TGTGCCAGCAGCTTAAGGAGCCGGGGATTATCTGGAAACACCATATATTTT
CDR3: CASSLRSRGLSGNTIYF

J: TRBJ2-7
D: NA
size: NA
V: TRBV20-1
DNA: TGCAGTGCTAGATTGCGGCACGAGCAGTACTTC
CDR3: CSARLRHEQYF

J: TRBJ2-7
D: NA
size: NA
V: TRBV1
DNA: TGCACCAGCAGCTTGACAGCGGGTAGCTCCTACGAGCAGTACTTC
CDR3: CTSSLTAGSSYEQYF

J: TRBJ2-6
D: NA
size: NA
V: TRBV19
DNA: TGTGCCAGTAGTCGGGGGTCTGGGGCCAACGTCCTGACTTTC
CDR3: CASSRGSGANVLTF

J: TRBJ2-7
D: TRBD2
size: once
V: TRBV25-1
DNA: TGTGCCAGCAGTGATACTAGCGGTTCCTACGAGCAGTACTTC
CDR3: CASSDTSGSYEQYF

J: TRBJ1-2
D: NA
size: NA
V: TRBV6-6
DNA: TGTGCCAGCAGAGACCTCGACAGCCCCCCCTATGGCTACACCTTC
CDR3: CASRDLDSPPYGYTF

J: TRBJ2-7
D: TRBD2
size: NA
V: TRBV7-8
DNA: TGTGCCAGCACCGTAGGGACCGCGGGAGTACAGAACGAGCAGTACTTC
CDR3: CASTVGTAGVQNEQYF

J: TRBJ2-3
D: TRBD1
size: NA
V: TRBV7-9
DNA: TGTGCCAGCAGCTTCGTTGGACAGGGTTCAGGAAGCACAGATACGCAGTATTTT
CDR3: CASSFVGQGSGSTDTQYF

J: TRBJ2-1
D: TRBD2
size: NA
V: TRBV19
DNA: TGTGCCAGTAGTATAGGCCCCACCGCGGGAGGGCCGGGTGAGCAGTTCTTC
CDR3: CASSIGPTAGGPGEQFF

J: TRBJ2-3
D: TRBD2
size: NA
V: TRBV28
DNA: TGTGCCAGCAGTCCAAGGGACTACACAGATACGCAGTATTTT
CDR3: CASSPRDYTDTQYF

J: TRBJ2-3
D: TRBD2
size: NA
V: TRBV2
DNA: TGTGCCAGCACCCTAACACTAGCGGCTAGCACAGATACGCAGTATTTT
CDR3: CASTLTLAASTDTQYF

J: TRBJ1-2
D: NA
size: NA
V: TRBV10-3
DNA: TGTGCCATCAGTGAGCGTGGAGATGGCTACACCTTC
CDR3: CAISERGDGYTF

J: TRBJ2-1
D: TRBD2
size: NA
V: TRBV10-2
DNA: TGCGCCAGCAGTCTTGTCCCGGGACTAGTATTCTCCTACAATGAGCAGTTCTTC
CDR3: CASSLVPGLVFSYNEQFF

J: TRBJ2-3
D: TRBD2
size: NA
V: TRBV4-1
DNA: TGCGCCAGCAGCCAAGGAAGGGGACTAGCCTCGCGGGATACGCAGTATTTT
CDR3: CASSQGRGLASRDTQYF